This TCR beta chain was found in a study of blood T cell repertoires in COVID-19 (dated by TCRdb to 2020 to 2022). Regarding the complete study: Samples covering the acute and convalescent phases of COVID-19 were provided by collaborators in the United States, Italy and Spain. The prospective study material was composed of cDNA or gDNA derived from T cells, B-cell-depleted T cells, or PBMCs. The dataset comprised deeply sampled blood TCRbeta repertoires from subjects exposed to, actively infected with, or recovered from COVID-19. The repertoires were released in a freely available public database meant as a resource for research on the immune response to SARS-CoV-2. Samples came from the ongoing ImmuneRACE study (first 160 participants) plus 1,254 subjects from 6 global collaborators. Sample metadata almost always included a de-identified subject ID, COVID-19 status, age in years and sex. HLA class I and class II types, where available, came from metadata supplied by the sample provider rather than from assay-based typing.

TCRbeta CDR3 regions were amplified from genomic DNA using the immunoSEQ Assay, a bias-controlled multiplex PCR. On the study's bioinformatics: The number of nucleated cells in each sample was estimated by amplification of reference gene primers within the assay. To quantify the absolute abundance of each unique TCRbeta CDR3 rearrangement, sequence reads were collapsed and filtered. For each sample, productive Simpson clonality was calculated as the square root of Simpson's diversity index across productive rearrangements. TCRdb stores this immuneACCESS table with in-frame sequences only. Part of the clones is absent; in the studies checked, under half of the shortfall reflects unresolved V genes, and no reason is known for the rest. V and J calls and clone size are given by that table; D and trimming were obtained from the DNA. This sample gives just over 300,000 clones in total; 90% of them show up just once. The ten largest clonotypes hold approximately 4% of the sample.

Participants in the prospective study were enrolled through a virtual design, were aged roughly 18 to 90 years, and lived in some 24 United States geographic areas. In the prospective study, cohorts were assigned on the basis of participant-reported clinical history obtained from a screening survey and a study questionnaire. Each participant in the prospective study had whole blood, serum and a nasopharyngeal or oropharyngeal swab collected by mobile phlebotomists. Prospective study participants could optionally give additional blood draws and questionnaires over a roughly two-month period. Before DNA extraction, blood samples from the prospective study were shipped at room temperature or frozen. The CDR3 contains 16 residues, cysteine and phenylalanine counted. Only CDR3 DNA is held: 48 bases, read in frame from base 1. In regard to this clone: This receptor's antigen is unknown. No clone much larger than this one lies a single base away; base qualities are absent.

The paper's findings and limits, for the study overall: How much clinical and demographic metadata was included differed by source and by participant, and the metadata was provided uncurated.

The TCR was taken from a woman younger than 30 with acute COVID-19. Here the chain combines TRBV21-1 and TRBJ1-3. TRBV21-1 is listed as a pseudogene. The sample consisted of PBMCs or T cells enriched from blood (not recorded which). The CDR3 protein is CASSGRGRDSGNTIYF. The sequenced DNA: TGTGCCAGCAGCGGGAGGGGACGGGACTCTGGAAACACCATATATTTT.